Shown below are 27 T cell receptor beta chains from a single sample sequenced in a study of blood T cell repertoires in COVID-19. Sequencing was performed with immunoSEQ multiplex PCR; in TCRdb, only in-frame clones are kept and a portion is missing. Here the sample spans fewer than 35,000 clones, about 85% being singletons. Sequencing used peripheral blood. The receptors here all came from a woman over 75 with active or convalescent COVID-19.

The chain uses TRBV11-1 and TRBJ2-3, with a weak D call TRBD2 (6 bases). Germline CDR1 is SGHAT and CDR2 is FQDESV (reference sequence). V lost 0 bases and J lost 4, with 11 bases in between. This CDR3 has 15 amino acids. Written as DNA, the CDR3 is TGTGCCAGCAGCTTAGCTTGGGGGGACTCAGATACGCAGTATTTT. This codes for CASSLAWGDSDTQYF.

The chain carries TRBV5-5 and TRBJ2-2; D gene ambiguous. Germline V gives CDR1 SGHKS, CDR2 YYEKEE (reference sequence). With 0 bases removed from V and 7 bases from J, the gap between germline ends came to 7 bases. CDR3 length: 13 residues. This chain's CDR3 is CASSLVSLGELFF. The CDR3, as DNA: TGTGCCAGCAGCTTGGTCAGTCTCGGGGAGCTGTTTTTT.

The V call is TRBV25-1, the J call TRBJ2-2; D gene uncertain. The CDR3 is made up of 11 amino acids. V was pared by 9 bases and J by 1 base, with 3 bases between. The germline gives CDR1 MGHDK, CDR2 SYGVNS. This chain's CDR3 is CASQNTGELFF. The CDR3 DNA is TGTGCCAGTCAGAACACCGGGGAGCTGTTTTTT.

The rearrangement uses TRBV4-1 and TRBJ2-7; 11 bases map to TRBD2. With V trimmed by 2 bases and J by 3 bases, 3 bases remained unmatched. Germline-derived CDR1 and CDR2 are MGHRA and YSYEKL. The CDR3 has 15 residues. The CDR3, as DNA: TGCGCCAGCAGCCAAAACCTAGCGGGGGGCTACGAGCAGTACTTC. Translated: CASSQNLAGGYEQYF.

This clone was observed a handful of times. The chain couples TRBV5-1 to TRBJ1-3, with TRBD1 matching 8 bases. The germline V gene encodes CDR1 SGHRS and CDR2 YFSETQ. Losses at the gene ends were 7 bases for V and 3 bases for J; bases not matched to a gene: 9. CDR3 length: 15 amino acids. The CDR3 bases are TGCGCCAGCGGGACGGGACAGGATTTTGGAAACACCATATATTTT. The encoded protein is CASGTGQDFGNTIYF.

This chain joins TRBV28 and TRBJ1-3, with 9 positions matching TRBD1. This CDR3 region has 15 residues. V lost 5 bases to trimming and J lost 4 bases; unmatched junction nucleotides: 6. Germline loops: CDR1 MDHEN, CDR2 SYDVKM. CDR3 nucleotide sequence: TGTGCCAGCAGTGGGGCCGGGACAGGGGGAAACACCATATATTTT. This encodes CASSGAGTGGNTIYF.

This CDR3 reads CASAWGGGAINEQFF. Written as DNA, the CDR3 is TGTGCTAGCGCTTGGGGCGGGGGTGCTATCAATGAGCAGTTCTTC. The chain combines TRBV7-9 with TRBJ2-1; 7 positions agree with TRBD2. The CDR3 runs 15 residues. Per the germline V gene, CDR1 is SEHNR and CDR2 is FQNEAQ (reference sequence).

CDR3 sequence: CASSIKSFGTQETQYF. The CDR3 nucleotides are TGTGCCAGTAGTATAAAGTCTTTTGGGACACAAGAGACCCAGTACTTC. The chain recombines TRBV19 with TRBJ2-5; perhaps TRBD1 as D (6 bases). Germline-derived CDR1 and CDR2 are LNHDA and SQIVND (reference sequence). Trimming took 2 bases from V and 2 from J, leaving 15 bases between them. The CDR3 sequence is 16 residues long.

The chain uses TRBV4-1 and TRBJ1-1, with TRBD1 matching over 8 bases. Germline V gene lookup returns CDR1 MGHRA and CDR2 YSYEKL. The length of the CDR3 is 14 residues. The V and J ends lost 4 bases and 8 bases, in that order; junction bases with no gene match: 9. The CDR3 spells CASSPTMDRVEAFF. The CDR3 coding sequence is TGCGCCAGCAGCCCAACTATGGACAGGGTAGAAGCTTTCTTT.

The V gene is TRBV5-6, the J gene TRBJ2-7; TRBD1 agrees at 10 bases. The trim removed 4 bases at V and 5 bases at J, leaving 3 bases unmatched. This CDR3 region has 13 residues. Germline CDR1 SGHDT, CDR2 YYEEEE. The CDR3 bases are TGTGCCAGCAGCCTGGGACAGGGGAACGAGCAGTACTTC. This codes for CASSLGQGNEQYF.

This CDR3 is CASSPGTYTNYGYTF. The CDR3 DNA reads TGTGCCAGCTCACCAGGGACATACACTAACTATGGCTACACCTTC. The V call is TRBV18, the J call TRBJ1-2; possibly TRBD1 for D (6 bases). The CDR3 is 15 amino acids. Germline CDR1 KGHSH, CDR2 LQKENI. Trimming took 2 bases from V and 0 from J, leaving 10 bases between them.

The genes are TRBV28 and TRBJ2-1; 10 nucleotides align to TRBD2. The germline CDR1 and CDR2 sequences are MDHEN and SYDVKM. Germline trimming cut 2 bases from V and 5 bases from J; bases unmatched to any gene: 6. The CDR3 has 16 amino acids. CDR3 in amino acids: CASSLQFSGGNNEQFF. DNA for the CDR3: TGTGCCAGCAGTTTACAGTTTAGCGGGGGGAACAATGAGCAGTTCTTC.

The J gene is TRBJ1-5, the V gene TRBV2, with D perhaps TRBD1 (6 bases). Germline V gene data show CDR1 as SNHLY and CDR2 as FYNNEI. The V end lost 6 bases, the J end lost 4 bases, and 10 bases lay between the germline ends. This CDR3 contains 13 residues. The CDR3, as DNA: TGTGCCAGCAGGCGACAGGTTAATCAGCCCCAGCATTTT. Translation gives CASRRQVNQPQHF.

The J gene is TRBJ2-3, the V gene TRBV12-3 or TRBV12-4; the D gene is possibly TRBD2 (6 bases). Trimming cost V 1 base and J 4 bases, with 6 bases left between them. This CDR3 has 13 residues. CDR3 loop: CASSLGGADTQYF. CDR3 DNA sequence: TGTGCCAGCAGTTTAGGGGGGGCAGATACGCAGTATTTT.

This clone was seen just once. J is TRBJ1-1 and V is TRBV5-8, with TRBD1 matching over 7 bases. The CDR3 extends over 13 amino acids. Losses at the gene ends were 0 bases for V and 6 bases for J; bases not matched to a gene: 2. The germline gives CDR1 SGHTS, CDR2 YDEGEE. This CDR3 reads CASSLDGTAEAFF. The CDR3 DNA sequence: TGTGCCAGCAGCTTGGACGGGACAGCTGAAGCTTTCTTT. Full variable domain (remainder filled in from reference TRBV5-8 and TRBJ1-1): EAGVTQSPTHLIKTRGQQATLRCSPISGHTSVYWYQQALGLGLQFLLWYDEGEERNRGNFPPRFSGRQFPNYSSELNVNALELEDSALYLCASSLDGTAEAFFGQGTRLTVV.

The chain employs TRBV9 and TRBJ2-3; 10 bases fit TRBD1. The CDR3 runs to 16 residues. V lost 4 bases to trimming and J lost 6 bases; unmatched junction nucleotides: 11. CDR1 and CDR2 from the germline V gene are SGDLS and YYNGEE. The CDR3 DNA reads as TGTGCCAGCAGCTTCGAGGGGACAGGGGTATTCGATACGCAGTATTTT. It translates to CASSFEGTGVFDTQYF.

V and J are TRBV10-1 and TRBJ2-7; 10 nucleotides align to TRBD1. The CDR3 spans 16 residues. V trimming: 5 bases; J trimming: 2 bases; junction bases outside the gene matches: 9. Germline V gene data show CDR1 as WNHNN and CDR2 as SYGVQD (reference sequence). The CDR3 DNA reads as TGCGCCAGCAGTTACCTTCGGGACAGGGGAACCTACGAGCAGTACTTC. Translating it yields CASSYLRDRGTYEQYF.

The J gene is TRBJ2-7, the V gene TRBV5-4; D may be TRBD2 (6 bases). V lost 0 bases to trimming and J lost 0 bases, with 19 bases between them. CDR1 and CDR2 (germline): SGHNT, YYREEE (reference sequence). The CDR3 is 18 amino acids. The CDR3 sequence is CASSLVPASEAYSYEQYF. CDR3 coding DNA: TGTGCCAGCAGCTTGGTCCCTGCTAGCGAGGCCTACTCCTACGAGCAGTACTTC. The full variable domain, its missing parts supplied by reference TRBV5-4 and TRBJ2-7, is ETGVTQSPTHLIKTRGQQVTLRCSSQSGHNTVSWYQQALGQGPQFIFQYYREEENGRGNFPPRFSGLQFPNYSSELNVNALELDDSALYLCASSLVPASEAYSYEQYFGPGTRLTVT.

The chain combines TRBV5-1 with TRBJ1-3, with D possibly being TRBD1 (6 bases). The germline CDR1 and CDR2 sequences are SGHRS and YFSETQ. The length of the CDR3 is 16 residues. V gave up 0 bases and J gave up 3 bases, with 13 bases separating them. The CDR3 here is CASSLAGGRFGNTIYF. CDR3 sequence (DNA): TGCGCCAGCAGCTTGGCCGGGGGGCGTTTTGGAAACACCATATATTTT.

The chain links TRBV21-1 to TRBJ1-2. TRBV21-1 is a listed pseudogene. CDR3 length: 12 residues. In DNA form, the CDR3 reads TGTGCCAGCAGCAAATCGGGATATGGCTACACCTTC. This translates into CASSKSGYGYTF.

The CDR3 nucleotides read TGCGCCAGCAGCCACCCCGCGGCAGGGGGCATAACCGAGCAGTACTTC. It specifies CASSHPAAGGITEQYF. The chain is built from TRBV5-1 and TRBJ2-7; the match to TRBD1 covers 8 bases. Losses at the gene ends were 4 bases for V and 6 bases for J; bases not matched to a gene: 15. The CDR3 length is 16 residues. Per germline, CDR1 SGHRS and CDR2 YFSETQ.

This chain uses TRBV11-2 with TRBJ2-1, with D perhaps matching TRBD2 (6 bases). This CDR3 comprises 13 residues. Trimming pared 4 bases from V and 4 bases from J, leaving 8 bases between. Per the germline V gene, CDR1 is SGHAT and CDR2 is FQNNGV. The CDR3 spells CASSSGVYNEQFF. CDR3 bases: TGTGCCAGCAGCTCGGGAGTTTACAATGAGCAGTTCTTC.

The V call is TRBV11-2, the J call TRBJ1-2; the D gene is possibly TRBD1 (6 bases). Germline CDR1 SGHAT, CDR2 FQNNGV. This CDR3 spans 13 amino acids. V was cut by 5 bases and J by 3 bases, with 10 bases left in between. The CDR3 DNA is TGTGCCAGCAGCCCCGGACAGCACTATGGCTACACCTTC. It is translated as CASSPGQHYGYTF.

Only one count was recorded for this clone. The rearrangement joins TRBV27 to TRBJ2-7, with 10 bases identical to TRBD1. Looked up from germline, CDR1 is MNHEY and CDR2 is SMNVEV (reference sequence). Trimming cost V 5 bases and J 4 bases; bases outside gene matches: 11. The CDR3 covers 16 residues. CDR3 bases: TGTGCCAGCAGTGTCAGATTCGGGGACAGGGGATACGAGCAGTACTTC. It specifies CASSVRFGDRGYEQYF.

The V gene is TRBV18, the J gene TRBJ2-7; D is perhaps TRBD2 (5 bases). Germline CDR1 reads KGHSH; CDR2 reads LQKENI. The CDR3 covers 15 residues. V lost 3 bases, J lost 3 bases, and 15 bases lay in between. CDR3 region: CASSPDSGNGYEQYF. In nucleotides, the CDR3 is TGTGCCAGCTCACCTGATTCGGGGAATGGCTACGAGCAGTACTTC.

A single count supports this clone. The chain employs TRBV19 and TRBJ1-1; TRBD1 might be the D (6 bases). The CDR3 runs 14 residues. Deletions cut 5 bases from V and 1 base from J, with 11 bases between. Germline CDR1 reads LNHDA; CDR2 reads SQIVND (reference sequence). The CDR3 DNA is TGTGCCAGTAGTTTTACAGGGAAGAACACTGAAGCTTTCTTT. Its translation: CASSFTGKNTEAFF.

The V and J genes are TRBV5-1 and TRBJ2-1; the match to TRBD2 covers 14 bases. Germline-derived CDR1 and CDR2 are SGHRS and YFSETQ. After removal of 5 bases from V and 7 bases from J, the junction contained 8 bases not matched to a gene. CDR3 size: 16 residues. CDR3 amino acids: CASSLTSGGALNEQFF. As DNA, the CDR3 is TGCGCCAGCAGTTTGACTAGCGGGGGGGCACTGAATGAGCAGTTCTTC.